This TCR beta chain was obtained from a study of identical twins. Findings and limits, study-wide: An excess of low generation probability was shown by twin-shared out-of-frame alpha sequences. Memory repertoires showed no such pattern, whereas abundant cord blood beta clonotypes carried fewer insertions. Twins' surplus sharing was weaker for beta out-of-frame sequences.

The CDR3 covers 17 residues. The trim removed 0 bases at V and 0 bases at J, leaving 8 bases unmatched. Germline V gives CDR1 SGHDN, CDR2 FVKESK. TCRdb reprocessed the 5' RACE reads via MiXCR and lists one record per CDR3 protein. The sample holds some 600,000 distinct CDR3 sequences; roughly 7.2% are singletons and the top ten take roughly 1.6%. Comment on this clonotype: The target antigen is unknown.

This same sample was also part of a study on yellow fever vaccine responses in identical twins.

The sequence came from a woman between 18 and 29 years old in good health. Input material: PBMCs. The chain has TRBV14 and TRBJ2-7; 7 bases are a match to TRBD1. CDR3 DNA: TGTGCCAGCAGCCAAGACAGTGGACAGGCAATCTCCTACGAGCAGTACTTC. This codes for CASSQDSGQAISYEQYF.